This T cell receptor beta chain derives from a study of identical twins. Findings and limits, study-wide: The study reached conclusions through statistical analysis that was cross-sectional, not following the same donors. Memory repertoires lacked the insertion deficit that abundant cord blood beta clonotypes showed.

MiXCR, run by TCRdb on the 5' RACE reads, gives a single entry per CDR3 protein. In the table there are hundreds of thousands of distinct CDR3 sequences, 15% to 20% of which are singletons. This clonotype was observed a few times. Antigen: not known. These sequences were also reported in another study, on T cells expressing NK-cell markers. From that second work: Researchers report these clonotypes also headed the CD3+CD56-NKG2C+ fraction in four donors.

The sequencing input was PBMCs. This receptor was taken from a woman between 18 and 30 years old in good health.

This chain's CDR3 is CASSPFRGEGNEQFF. As DNA, the CDR3 is TGTGCCAGCAGTCCCTTCCGGGGAGAGGGGAATGAGCAGTTCTTC. V gene TRBV7-2 combines with J gene TRBJ2-1; D tentatively fits TRBD1 or TRBD2 (5 bases each). The CDR3 has 15 residues. Between the trimmed V and J ends, which lost 6 bases and 7 bases, there was a span of 19 bases. Germline-derived CDR1 and CDR2 are SGHTA and FQGNSA.